Listed here are 28 T cell receptor beta chains from one sample, sequenced in a study of blood T cell repertoires in COVID-19. Only in-frame clones appear in the TCRdb table, and some are missing; sequencing was by immunoSEQ multiplex PCR. The sample has 200,000 to 300,000 clones, approximately 84% seen once; the top ten hold roughly 4%. Sequencing used peripheral blood. These receptors originate from a man in his forties or fifties with acute or convalescent COVID-19.

The chain couples TRBV6-6 to TRBJ1-2, with D unresolved. The CDR3 sequence is 15 residues long. Germline CDR1 and CDR2: MNHNY and SVGAGI (reference sequence). V lost 5 bases to trimming and J lost 3 bases, with 16 bases between them. In DNA form, the CDR3 reads TGTGCCAGCAGTGAGATGCCGGGATCTGACTATGGCTACACCTTC. Amino acids: CASSEMPGSDYGYTF.

A few counts support this clone. This chain uses TRBV30 with TRBJ1-1, with D possibly being TRBD1 (5 bases). The V end was cut by 3 bases, the J end by 4 bases, with 12 bases between. Germline V gene lookup returns CDR1 GTSNPN and CDR2 SVGIG (reference sequence). The CDR3 has 13 residues. CDR3 residues: CAWSRGGGTEAFF. In DNA form, the CDR3 reads TGTGCCTGGAGCCGGGGGGGAGGCACTGAAGCTTTCTTT.

J is TRBJ1-5 and V is TRBV12-3 or TRBV12-4; D gene unclear. The length of the CDR3 is 12 residues. V was clipped by 6 bases and J by 6 bases, with 9 bases between them. CDR3: CASSTAGQPQHF. As DNA, the CDR3 is TGTGCCAGCAGCACGGCGGGTCAGCCCCAGCATTTT.

The rearrangement uses TRBV4-2 and TRBJ2-4, with 12 positions matching TRBD2. This CDR3 is 16 amino acids long. Per germline, CDR1 LGHNA and CDR2 YNFKEQ. Trimming took 7 bases from V and 2 from J; bases not matched to a gene: 6. CDR3 DNA: TGTGCCAGCACTAGCGGGGGGGCCGTGTCCAAAAACATTCAGTACTTC. Protein: CASTSGGAVSKNIQYF.

This clone was detected a few times. V usage is TRBV5-1 and J usage is TRBJ1-2; 8 positions agree with TRBD1. The germline CDR1 and CDR2 sequences are SGHRS and YFSETQ. The CDR3 sequence is 14 residues long. The V segment lost 2 bases and the J segment 6 bases; nucleotides outside the gene matches: 6. CDR3 in amino acids: CASSFRAGGDGYTF. CDR3 sequence (DNA): TGCGCCAGCAGCTTTCGCGCAGGGGGCGATGGCTACACCTTC.

The genes are TRBV2 and TRBJ2-3; D possibly corresponds to TRBD1 (6 bases). Per the germline V gene, CDR1 is SNHLY and CDR2 is FYNNEI. The CDR3 totals 15 residues. V lost 8 bases and J 2 bases, leaving 17 bases between the germline ends. The CDR3 loop is CASSIQGLLTDTQYF. CDR3 nucleotide sequence: TGTGCCAGCTCAATACAGGGTCTCCTCACAGATACGCAGTATTTT.

The CDR3 DNA is TGCGCCAGCAGCTCCGCGGGGCACACTGAAGCTTTCTTT. Encoded protein: CASSSAGHTEAFF. The V and J genes are TRBV5-1 and TRBJ1-1; D is perhaps TRBD1 (5 bases). The CDR3 loop spans 13 amino acids. The V end was cut by 3 bases, the J end by 3 bases, with 9 bases between. Germline loops: CDR1 SGHRS, CDR2 YFSETQ.

CDR3 region: CASSQRGYTDTQYF. CDR3 bases: TGTGCCAGCAGCCAGCGGGGGTACACAGATACGCAGTATTTT. This chain joins TRBV14 and TRBJ2-3; 7 bases are shared with TRBD2. V was clipped by 3 bases and J by 2 bases; unmatched bases: 2. The germline V gene has CDR1 SGHDN and CDR2 FVKESK. The CDR3 spans 14 residues.

Only one count was recorded for this clone. V gene TRBV3-1 (or the pseudogene TRBV3-2) combines with J gene TRBJ2-2; 11 bases match TRBD1. V shed 6 bases, J shed 5 bases, and the junction held 5 bases outside the gene matches. Looked up from germline, CDR1 is LGHDT and CDR2 is YNNKEL (reference sequence). CDR3 size: 15 residues. The CDR3 DNA reads as TGTGCCAGCAGTCCCCGGGACAGGGGGACCGGGGAGCTGTTTTTT. Translation gives CASSPRDRGTGELFF.

Here the CDR3 reads CASNFAGALKNTEAFF. The CDR3 DNA follows: TGTGCCAGCAACTTCGCAGGGGCGCTTAAGAACACTGAAGCTTTCTTT. The V call is TRBV28, the J call TRBJ1-1; D possibly corresponds to TRBD1 (6 bases). This CDR3 is 16 amino acids long. Germline loops: CDR1 MDHEN, CDR2 SYDVKM. V lost 7 bases, J lost 1 base, and 19 bases lay in between.

V usage is TRBV5-8 and J usage is TRBJ1-5; 9 nucleotides line up with TRBD1. The CDR3 totals 17 residues. Per the germline V gene, CDR1 is SGHTS and CDR2 is YDEGEE. V was pared by 1 base and J by 4 bases, with 9 bases of the junction left unmatched. As DNA, the CDR3 is TGTGCCAGCAGCTTGTTTTTCGGGACAGGGATGAATCAGCCCCAGCATTTT. This codes for CASSLFFGTGMNQPQHF.

This chain uses TRBV5-4 with TRBJ1-1, with D uncertain. V dropped 4 bases and J dropped 2 bases, with 12 bases sitting between them. This CDR3 has 14 amino acids. In germline, CDR1 is SGHNT, CDR2 YYREEE (reference sequence). DNA for the CDR3: TGTGCCAGCAGCACCTTTACAGCTAACACTGAAGCTTTCTTT. Encoded protein: CASSTFTANTEAFF.

This clone occurred once. The chain employs TRBV5-1 and TRBJ2-1; TRBD1 might be the D (6 bases). With 2 bases removed from V and 4 bases from J, the gap between germline ends came to 10 bases. Germline V gene lookup returns CDR1 SGHRS and CDR2 YFSETQ. The CDR3 runs to 14 residues. CDR3 region: CASSLGQPYNEQFF. CDR3 DNA sequence: TGCGCCAGCAGCTTAGGACAGCCGTACAATGAGCAGTTCTTC.

A remark on this clone: Other DNA sequences in the same sample also yield this CDR3. This chain joins TRBV18 and TRBJ1-5, with D possibly TRBD1 on 5 matching bases. The germline V and J ends were trimmed by 1 base and 5 bases, with 9 bases remaining between them. Germline CDR1 reads KGHSH; CDR2 reads LQKENI. This CDR3 is built from 14 residues. The CDR3 sequence: CASSPQGQDQPQHF. The CDR3 DNA sequence: TGTGCCAGCTCACCACAGGGGCAGGATCAGCCCCAGCATTTT.

The V and J genes are TRBV28 and TRBJ2-1, with no clear D. Germline loops: CDR1 MDHEN, CDR2 SYDVKM. The length of the CDR3 is 14 residues. Trimming took off 5 bases at V and 4 bases at J, with 12 bases between the two ends. In nucleotides, the CDR3 is TGTGCCAGCAGTAACCCTTTACTGTACAATGAGCAGTTCTTC. Its protein product is CASSNPLLYNEQFF.

The J gene is TRBJ1-3, the V gene TRBV10-3, with TRBD1 matching 7 bases. Losses at the gene ends were 9 bases for V and 4 bases for J; bases not matched to a gene: 3. This CDR3 is built from 12 residues. Germline V gene sequence: CDR1 ENHRY, CDR2 SYGVKD. CDR3 sequence: CAITGQGNTIYF. The DNA of the CDR3 is TGTGCCATAACGGGACAGGGAAACACCATATATTTT.

This clone was detected only once. This chain joins TRBV19 and TRBJ1-2; tentatively, D is TRBD1 (6 bases). Per germline, CDR1 LNHDA and CDR2 SQIVND (reference sequence). V was shortened by 3 bases and J by 8 bases, with 19 bases between the two germline ends. The CDR3 sequence is 15 residues long. CDR3 protein: CASSMGVGGGRGYTF. CDR3 sequence (DNA): TGTGCCAGTAGTATGGGAGTTGGGGGCGGTCGCGGCTACACCTTC.

The V call is TRBV28, the J call TRBJ1-5; TRBD1 matches 8 bases. CDR3 length equals 17 residues. J gave up 0 bases and V 3 bases, and 7 bases lay outside the gene matches. Germline V gene lookup returns CDR1 MDHEN and CDR2 SYDVKM. CDR3 DNA sequence: TGTGCCAGCAGTTTGGGGCAGGGGGCGGGTAGCAATCAGCCCCAGCATTTT. Translating gives CASSLGQGAGSNQPQHF. Full variable domain (outside the CDR3, taken from reference TRBV28 and TRBJ1-5): DVKVTQSSRYLVKRTGEKVFLECVQDMDHENMFWYRQDPGLGLRLIYFSYDVKMKEKGDIPEGYSVSREKKERFSLILESASTNQTSMYLCASSLGQGAGSNQPQHFGDGTRLSIL.

This sequence joins TRBV29-1 and TRBJ2-3; 15 bases align to TRBD2. The CDR3 totals 15 residues. Germline-derived CDR1 and CDR2 are SQVTM and ANQGSEA. J lost 5 bases, V lost 8 bases, and 8 bases had no gene match. Written as DNA, the CDR3 is TGCAGCATTGGGGGACTAGCGGGAGGCCTAGATACGCAGTATTTT. Protein sequence: CSIGGLAGGLDTQYF.

This clone was observed a handful of times. V and J are TRBV10-3 and TRBJ1-5, with D possibly being TRBD1 (5 bases). This CDR3 spans 15 amino acids. V shed 4 bases and J shed 0 bases, with 10 bases lying between them. CDR1 is ENHRY and CDR2 is SYGVKD in the germline V gene. As DNA, the CDR3 is TGTGCCATCAGTGGAGACAGTTATAGCAATCAGCCCCAGCATTTT. Amino acids: CAISGDSYSNQPQHF.

V is TRBV9 and J is TRBJ2-7; TRBD1 aligns across 7 bases. The length of the CDR3 is 16 residues. Germline CDR1 SGDLS, CDR2 YYNGEE. Trimming at V came to 2 bases and at J to 0 bases, leaving 8 bases not matched to a gene. As DNA, the CDR3 is TGTGCCAGCAGCGTTTATGGGACAGCCAACTCCTACGAGCAGTACTTC. It is translated as CASSVYGTANSYEQYF.

This clone was counted between two and nine times. This sequence joins TRBV11-1 and TRBJ2-1; TRBD1 is a possible D gene (5 bases). Germline V CDR1 and CDR2: SGHAT, FQDESV (reference sequence). The CDR3 totals 13 residues. V lost 1 base and J lost 9, with 10 bases in between. The CDR3 bases are TGTGCCAGCAGCTTAGGGGGCGTAGGTGAGCAGTTCTTC. Its protein product is CASSLGGVGEQFF.

The chain combines TRBV6-5 with TRBJ2-3, with unresolved D. The germline V gene encodes CDR1 MNHEY and CDR2 SVGAGI. The V gene lost 2 bases and the J gene lost 6 bases, with 12 bases spanning the gap. The CDR3 consists of 14 residues. CDR3 protein: CASSYTAVPDTQYF. The CDR3 bases are TGTGCCAGCAGTTACACAGCAGTCCCCGATACGCAGTATTTT.

The V and J genes are TRBV28 and TRBJ1-2, with 8 bases matching TRBD1. The germline CDR1 and CDR2 sequences are MDHEN and SYDVKM. The CDR3 loop spans 13 amino acids. V lost 6 bases to trimming and J lost 9 bases; unmatched junction nucleotides: 9. CDR3 nucleotides: TGTGCCAGCAGCTCCCAGGGGGCGCGTAGCTACACCTTC. It codes for CASSSQGARSYTF.

The sample holds one count of this clone. V gene TRBV4-2 combines with J gene TRBJ2-1, with unresolved D. Germline V gives CDR1 LGHNA, CDR2 YNFKEQ. The CDR3 totals 15 residues. Trimming removed 0 bases at V and 0 bases at J, with 6 bases between. CDR3 residues: CASSQDFSSYNEQFF. CDR3 sequence (DNA): TGTGCCAGCAGCCAAGATTTCAGCTCCTACAATGAGCAGTTCTTC.

This chain connects TRBV21-1 to TRBJ1-1; TRBD1, the table's D call, lacks a check against the DNA. TRBV21-1 has pseudogene status. This CDR3 comprises 16 residues. The DNA of the CDR3 is TGTGCCAGCAGCAAAGAGAAGACAGGTTGGGCCACTGAAGCTTTCTTT. It yields the protein CASSKEKTGWATEAFF.

CDR3 sequence: CASSQDPGQGGDQPQHF. The DNA of the CDR3 is TGCGCCAGCAGCCAAGATCCCGGACAGGGTGGAGACCAGCCCCAGCATTTT. V is TRBV4-1 and J is TRBJ1-5, with 8 nucleotides matching TRBD1. The ends lost 0 bases at V and 7 bases at J; junction bases unmatched: 11. From germline, CDR1 is MGHRA and CDR2 YSYEKL. The CDR3 consists of 17 residues.

This chain links TRBV21-1 with TRBJ1-6; TRBD1, as called in the table, went unchecked against the DNA. TRBV21-1 is designated a pseudogene. This CDR3 is built from 15 residues. CDR3 region: CASSHGTGNNSPLHF. The CDR3 nucleotides read TGTGCCAGCAGCCACGGGACAGGGAATAATTCACCCCTCCACTTT.